This entry concerns a single T cell receptor beta chain. Its target is unknown. Primers for the PCR totalled 60 Vbeta and 13 Jbeta. The data were produced by immunoSEQ multiplex PCR, yet TCRdb's version contains in-frame clones alone and is incomplete. Listed are roughly 55,000 clones; 8% to 13% falls within the top ten. Looked up from germline, CDR1 is KGHSH and CDR2 is LQKENI. This CDR3 spans 15 amino acids. V was pared by 1 base and J by 0 bases, with 7 bases between. This sample is drawn from a study of cytomegalovirus exposure and HLA in healthy donors. Whole-study context: An early data release held tens of millions of unique TCRs from HLA-typed donors. Whole-study findings and limits: Later on, an analysis showed TCR association rates differing by HLA locus, with DRB1 the most and HLA-C the fewest.

This clonotype originated in a woman between 50 and 59 years old in good health and CMV-seropositive. Sequencing was done on a sample of PBMCs. The chain carries TRBV18 and TRBJ1-5; D is ambiguous. The CDR3 protein is CASSPRRYSNQPQHF. CDR3 DNA: TGTGCCAGCTCACCACGCAGGTATAGCAATCAGCCCCAGCATTTT. The whole variable domain, remainder taken from reference TRBV18 and TRBJ1-5, is NAGVMQNPRHLVRRRGQEARLRCSPMKGHSHVYWYRQLPEEGLKFMVYLQKENIIDESGMPKERFSAEFPKEGPSILRIQQVVRGDSAAYFCASSPRRYSNQPQHFGDGTRLSIL.